These T cell receptor beta chains were read from a single sample in a study of T cell responses to AZD1222 COVID-19 vaccine. Data came from immunoSEQ multiplex PCR; TCRdb stores just in-frame clones and leaves some out. The data contain nearly 110,000 clones, around 91% of them singletons. Sequenced material: peripheral blood, taken on day 0 of AZD1222 vaccination. These receptor sequences come from an adult in good health. The CDR3 runs from the conserved cysteine through the conserved F or W. A D gene is named only where the DNA matches it firmly. For some rows the clone size is stated as once, few or many, or as a class when expanded; others skip it.

size: .
J: TRBJ1-1
V: TRBV5-5
D: .
CDR3: CASSYAGETEAFF
DNA: TGTGCCAGCAGCTACGCAGGGGAAACTGAAGCTTTCTTT

size: .
J: TRBJ2-2
V: TRBV7-2
D: .
CDR3: CASSLGWSTGELFF
DNA: TGTGCCAGCAGCTTAGGTTGGAGCACCGGGGAGCTGTTTTTT

size: .
J: TRBJ1-1
V: TRBV7-2
D: .
CDR3: CASSSEGVSGTEAFF
DNA: TGTGCCAGCAGCTCCGAAGGGGTATCAGGAACTGAAGCTTTCTTT

size: .
J: TRBJ1-5
V: TRBV19
D: .
CDR3: CASSIVTALGQAAEPQHF
DNA: TGTGCCAGTAGTATAGTCACCGCTCTAGGGCAGGCGGCTGAGCCCCAGCATTTT

size: .
J: TRBJ1-6
V: TRBV2
D: .
CDR3: CASSEEETVSSPLHF
DNA: TGTGCCAGCAGTGAAGAGGAGACAGTGAGTTCACCCCTCCACTTT

size: .
J: TRBJ2-1
V: TRBV6-5
D: .
CDR3: CASSYGPHRVNEQFF
DNA: TGTGCCAGCAGTTACGGACCGCACAGGGTCAATGAGCAGTTCTTC

size: .
J: TRBJ2-2
V: TRBV18
D: .
CDR3: CASSPQGYPGELFF
DNA: TGTGCCAGCTCACCGCAAGGGTACCCCGGGGAGCTGTTTTTT

size: .
J: TRBJ2-1
V: TRBV6-5
D: .
CDR3: CASSYRGHEQFF
DNA: TGTGCCAGCAGCTACAGAGGCCATGAGCAGTTCTTC

size: .
J: TRBJ2-2
V: TRBV7-3
D: TRBD2
CDR3: CASSLFSGGPANTGELFF
DNA: TGTGCCAGCAGCTTATTCAGCGGGGGCCCCGCGAACACCGGGGAGCTGTTTTTT

size: .
J: TRBJ1-3
V: TRBV19
D: .
CDR3: CASSGSSGNTIYF
DNA: TGTGCCAGTAGTGGGAGTTCTGGAAACACCATATATTTT

size: .
J: TRBJ1-4
V: TRBV19
D: .
CDR3: CASSKAASRPGEKLFF
DNA: TGTGCCAGTAGTAAAGCCGCTAGCCGCCCGGGAGAAAAACTGTTTTTT

size: .
J: TRBJ2-1
V: TRBV15
D: TRBD2
CDR3: CATSRGTSGGYNEQFF
DNA: TGTGCCACCAGCAGAGGGACTAGCGGGGGCTACAATGAGCAGTTCTTC

size: .
J: TRBJ1-4
V: TRBV7-6
D: .
CDR3: CASSLSGATNEKLFF
DNA: TGTGCCAGCAGCTTGTCGGGTGCAACTAATGAAAAACTGTTTTTT

size: .
J: TRBJ2-7
V: TRBV9
D: .
CDR3: CASSEGPSYEQYF
DNA: TGTGCCAGCAGCGAGGGACCCTCCTACGAGCAGTACTTC

size: .
J: TRBJ2-7
V: TRBV3-1/TRBV3-2
D: .
CDR3: CASSQGYEQYF
DNA: TGTGCCAGCAGCCAAGGCTACGAGCAGTACTTC

size: .
J: TRBJ1-4
V: TRBV7-8
D: TRBD1
CDR3: CASSPSRDRDLKLFF
DNA: TGTGCCAGCAGCCCAAGCCGGGACAGGGACCTAAAACTGTTTTTT

size: .
J: TRBJ1-3
V: TRBV19
D: TRBD1
CDR3: CASSQRTGSSGNTIYF
DNA: TGTGCCAGTAGCCAGCGGACAGGTTCCTCTGGAAACACCATATATTTT

size: .
J: TRBJ1-5
V: TRBV19
D: TRBD1
CDR3: CASSIARGRNQPQHF
DNA: TGTGCCAGTAGTATCGCCAGGGGGCGCAATCAGCCCCAGCATTTT

size: .
J: TRBJ2-7
V: TRBV6-1
D: .
CDR3: CAANKGLPPYEQYF
DNA: TGTGCCGCGAACAAGGGGCTGCCCCCTTACGAGCAGTACTTC

size: .
J: TRBJ1-2
V: TRBV5-6
D: .
CDR3: CASSLMAGPGYTF
DNA: TGTGCCAGCAGCTTAATGGCGGGGCCTGGCTACACCTTC

size: .
J: TRBJ2-3
V: TRBV7-6
D: .
CDR3: CAFRGPRWCGRLMSNTDTQYF
DNA: TGTGCTTTCCGGGGCCCCCGGTGGTGCGGTCGACTGATGTCAAACACAGATACGCAGTATTTT

size: once
J: TRBJ1-2
V: TRBV5-6
D: TRBD1
CDR3: CASTDGQGGSYYGYTF
DNA: TGTGCCAGCACCGACGGACAGGGGGGAAGCTACTATGGCTACACCTTC

size: .
J: TRBJ1-3
V: TRBV7-9
D: .
CDR3: CASSFGAISPSGNTIYF
DNA: TGTGCCAGCAGCTTTGGAGCGATTTCTCCCTCTGGAAACACCATATATTTT

size: .
J: TRBJ2-7
V: TRBV30
D: TRBD1
CDR3: CAYNRGTYEQYF
DNA: TGTGCCTACAACAGGGGGACCTACGAGCAGTACTTC

size: .
J: TRBJ2-1
V: TRBV15
D: TRBD2
CDR3: CATSRDSAGNEQFF
DNA: TGTGCCACCAGCAGAGATTCAGCGGGAAATGAGCAGTTCTTC

size: .
J: TRBJ1-1
V: TRBV5-1
D: TRBD1
CDR3: CASSFAQGEAFF
DNA: TGCGCCAGCAGCTTCGCACAGGGGGAAGCTTTCTTT

size: .
J: TRBJ2-1
V: TRBV6-6
D: .
CDR3: CASSLSGSSYNEQFF
DNA: TGTGCCAGCAGTCTAAGCGGTAGCTCCTACAATGAGCAGTTCTTC

size: .
J: TRBJ2-7
V: TRBV6-2/TRBV6-3
D: TRBD2
CDR3: CASSPLAGPSYEQYF
DNA: TGTGCCAGCAGCCCCCTAGCGGGGCCGTCCTACGAGCAGTACTTC

size: few
J: TRBJ1-2
V: TRBV12-2
D: .
CDR3: CASRKRQDIIYGYTF
DNA: TGTGCAAGTCGGAAGAGACAGGATATCATTTATGGCTACACCTTC

size: .
J: TRBJ1-2
V: TRBV6-5
D: .
CDR3: CASSYSAFNYGYTF
DNA: TGTGCCAGCAGTTACTCGGCGTTTAACTATGGCTACACCTTC

size: .
J: TRBJ1-1
V: TRBV9
D: .
CDR3: CASSVDPGWGTEAFF
DNA: TGTGCCAGCAGCGTAGACCCAGGGTGGGGCACTGAAGCTTTCTTT

size: .
J: TRBJ1-2
V: TRBV28
D: .
CDR3: CASSLVGDYGYTF
DNA: TGTGCCAGCAGTTTAGTAGGGGACTATGGCTACACCTTC

size: .
J: TRBJ2-5
V: TRBV29-1
D: .
CDR3: CSVGLGNFQETQYF
DNA: TGCAGCGTTGGTTTGGGCAACTTCCAAGAGACCCAGTACTTC

size: .
J: TRBJ2-1
V: TRBV9
D: TRBD2
CDR3: CASSVSGGSYNEQFF
DNA: TGTGCCAGCAGCGTTAGCGGGGGCTCCTACAATGAGCAGTTCTTC

size: .
J: TRBJ1-5
V: TRBV6-1
D: TRBD1
CDR3: CASSENVPGQGARNQPQHF
DNA: TGTGCCAGCAGTGAGAATGTCCCGGGACAGGGGGCTCGCAATCAGCCCCAGCATTTT

size: .
J: TRBJ1-1
V: TRBV6-2/TRBV6-3
D: .
CDR3: CASSYSGTTSKF
DNA: TGTGCCAGCAGTTACTCTGGGACAACCTCCAAATTT

size: .
J: TRBJ1-5
V: TRBV19
D: .
CDR3: CASSIGGGSNQPQHF
DNA: TGTGCCAGTAGTATAGGGGGCGGGAGCAATCAGCCCCAGCATTTT

size: .
J: TRBJ2-3
V: TRBV4-2
D: TRBD2
CDR3: CASSQISGGATDTQYF
DNA: TGTGCCAGCAGCCAAATTAGCGGGGGGGCAACAGATACGCAGTATTTT

size: .
J: TRBJ1-1
V: TRBV29-1
D: .
CDR3: CSANQGLGTEAFF
DNA: TGCAGCGCCAACCAGGGTTTAGGCACTGAAGCTTTCTTT

size: .
J: TRBJ1-3
V: TRBV10-3
D: .
CDR3: CAVASGGTGNTIYF
DNA: TGTGCCGTAGCCTCGGGGGGCACTGGAAACACCATATATTTT

size: .
J: TRBJ1-6
V: TRBV4-3
D: .
CDR3: CASSQGSAASSYNSPLHF
DNA: TGCGCCAGCAGCCAAGGGTCGGCGGCGAGCTCCTATAATTCACCCCTCCACTTT

size: .
J: TRBJ2-7
V: TRBV6-2/TRBV6-3
D: .
CDR3: CASSYRTDPYEQYF
DNA: TGTGCCAGCAGTTACCGGACAGACCCCTACGAGCAGTACTTC

size: .
J: TRBJ2-7
V: TRBV7-9
D: TRBD1
CDR3: CASSPGTGGIRGRREQYF
DNA: TGTGCCAGCAGCCCAGGGACAGGGGGCATACGGGGTCGACGCGAGCAGTACTTC

size: .
J: TRBJ2-1
V: TRBV4-3
D: TRBD2
CDR3: CASSQRVGGVINEQFF
DNA: TGCGCCAGCAGCCAGAGGGTGGGGGGGGTGATTAATGAGCAGTTCTTC

size: once
J: TRBJ1-6
V: TRBV6-5
D: .
CDR3: CASSYSGDSPLHF
DNA: TGTGCCAGCAGTTACTCAGGGGATTCACCCCTCCACTTT

size: .
J: TRBJ1-2
V: TRBV3-1/TRBV3-2
D: .
CDR3: CASSHRRDLPGGYTF
DNA: TGTGCCAGCAGCCACAGAAGGGACCTCCCTGGCGGCTACACCTTC

size: .
J: TRBJ2-3
V: TRBV6-2/TRBV6-3
D: TRBD2
CDR3: CASSLTSGSTDTQYF
DNA: TGTGCCAGCAGTTTAACTAGCGGAAGCACAGATACGCAGTATTTT

size: .
J: TRBJ1-2
V: TRBV9
D: .
CDR3: CASSAPRYGYTF
DNA: TGTGCCAGCAGCGCCCCCCGCTATGGCTACACCTTC

size: few
J: TRBJ2-1
V: TRBV3-1/TRBV3-2
D: TRBD2
CDR3: CASSVPFTPSGRYNEQFF
DNA: TGTGCCAGCAGCGTCCCCTTTACCCCTAGCGGGAGGTACAATGAGCAGTTCTTC

size: .
J: TRBJ2-7
V: TRBV2
D: TRBD1
CDR3: CASTPGQVLYEQYF
DNA: TGTGCCAGTACCCCGGGACAGGTGCTCTACGAGCAGTACTTC

size: once
J: TRBJ1-1
V: TRBV18
D: .
CDR3: CASSPGLRASNTEAFF
DNA: TGTGCCAGCTCTCCAGGGCTCCGGGCTTCGAACACTGAAGCTTTCTTT

size: .
J: TRBJ1-1
V: TRBV7-2
D: .
CDR3: CASSESMNTEAFF
DNA: TGTGCCAGCAGCGAGTCAATGAACACTGAAGCTTTCTTT

size: once
J: TRBJ1-1
V: TRBV18
D: .
CDR3: CASSPGTVTEAFF
DNA: TGTGCCAGCTCACCCGGGACGGTCACTGAAGCTTTCTTT

size: .
J: TRBJ1-5
V: TRBV7-8
D: .
CDR3: CASSLAAGRDQPQHF
DNA: TGTGCCAGCAGCTTAGCGGCAGGGAGGGATCAGCCCCAGCATTTT

size: .
J: TRBJ1-2
V: TRBV29-1
D: .
CDR3: CSAGTSGYGYTF
DNA: TGCAGCGCCGGAACTTCTGGCTATGGCTACACCTTC

size: .
J: TRBJ2-1
V: TRBV18
D: TRBD2
CDR3: CASSMGLAGGGNEQFF
DNA: TGTGCCAGCTCGATGGGACTAGCGGGGGGCGGCAATGAGCAGTTCTTC

size: once
J: TRBJ1-6
V: TRBV3-1/TRBV3-2
D: .
CDR3: CASSIVSYSPLHF
DNA: TGTGCCAGCAGCATTGTTAGTTATTCACCCCTCCACTTT

size: .
J: TRBJ1-2
V: TRBV10-3
D: .
CDR3: CAISEGRRTNYGYTF
DNA: TGTGCCATCAGTGAAGGACGCCGCACCAACTATGGCTACACCTTC

size: .
J: TRBJ2-3
V: TRBV24-1
D: .
CDR3: CATSDYTDTQYF
DNA: TGTGCCACCAGTGATTACACAGATACGCAGTATTTT